A single sample gave rise to the 12 T cell receptor beta chains below, sequenced in a study of shared clonotypes between healthy human individuals. Measured with immunoSEQ multiplex PCR; TCRdb has only the in-frame clones, and not every one. The sample records millions of clones, 85% to 95% being singletons. Specimen: naive CD4+ T cells sorted from blood. Described subset: CD45RA+ positively selected. The receptors derive from a man aged 18 to 29 in good health.

The V and J genes are TRBV5-4 and TRBJ2-2, with D tentatively TRBD2 (6 bases). Per germline, CDR1 SGHNT and CDR2 YYREEE (reference sequence). V lost 0 bases and J lost 5, with 14 bases in between. The CDR3 covers 16 residues. Here the CDR3 reads CASSLASPRETGELFF. DNA of the CDR3: TGTGCCAGCAGCTTGGCCTCCCCCCGGGAGACCGGGGAGCTGTTTTTT.

This chain connects TRBV5-4 to TRBJ2-1, with TRBD2 matching 7 bases. J gave up 6 bases and V 5 bases, and 8 bases lay outside the gene matches. Germline CDR1 is SGHNT and CDR2 is YYREEE (reference sequence). CDR3 length: 14 amino acids. The CDR3 nucleotides are TGTGCCAGCAGTCGGGGGGAACCCCGCAATGAGCAGTTCTTC. Translating gives CASSRGEPRNEQFF.

The chain recombines TRBV5-1 with TRBJ1-1; D not certain. V was pared by 2 bases and J by 1 base, with 12 bases between. The V gene's germline CDR1 is SGHRS and CDR2 YFSETQ. This CDR3 has 15 residues. DNA for the CDR3: TGCGCCAGCAGCTTTCGCGGGTATGGGAACACTGAAGCTTTCTTT. Protein sequence: CASSFRGYGNTEAFF.

This chain connects TRBV4-3 to TRBJ2-3; the D gene is possibly TRBD2 (6 bases). Deletions cut 0 bases from V and 4 bases from J, with 11 bases between. The CDR3 is 15 amino acids. Germline V gene data show CDR1 as LGHNA and CDR2 as YSLEER. Here the CDR3 DNA reads TGCGCCAGCAGCCAAGATAGGAGGGAGTCAGATACGCAGTATTTT. It yields the protein CASSQDRRESDTQYF.

This rearrangement joins TRBV29-1 to TRBJ1-4, with 7 positions matching TRBD1. In germline, CDR1 is SQVTM, CDR2 ANQGSEA. The J segment lost 3 bases and the V segment lost 6 bases, leaving 4 bases of the junction unmatched. This CDR3 spans 13 amino acids. The CDR3 bases are TGCAGCGTAACAGGGGTGGCTAATGAAAAACTGTTTTTT. It specifies CSVTGVANEKLFF.

J is TRBJ1-2 and V is TRBV9, with 12 bases aligning to TRBD1. J lost 8 bases, V lost 5 bases, and 7 bases had no gene match. Germline CDR1 is SGDLS and CDR2 is YYNGEE. The CDR3 covers 14 residues. In DNA form, the CDR3 reads TGTGCCAGCAGTAGGGGACAGGGGGCAGACGGCTACACCTTC. It translates to CASSRGQGADGYTF.

The rearrangement links TRBV12-5 to TRBJ2-3; 11 bases map to TRBD1. This CDR3 comprises 17 residues. Germline V CDR1 and CDR2: LGHNT, FRNRAP. V lost 1 base, J lost 6 bases, and 9 bases stayed unmatched. The CDR3 spells CASGLGQRDRGADTQYF. The CDR3 DNA is TGTGCTAGTGGTTTGGGACAACGGGACAGGGGGGCGGATACGCAGTATTTT.

The chain employs TRBV6-1 and TRBJ1-6; TRBD1 agrees at 8 bases. The CDR3 runs to 14 residues. With V trimmed by 6 bases and J by 7 bases, 5 bases remained unmatched. CDR1 MNHNS and CDR2 SASEGT come from the germline V gene. DNA for the CDR3: TGTGCCAGCAGGGAGAGACAGGGGAATTCACCCCTCCACTTT. Its translation is CASRERQGNSPLHF.

CDR3 protein: CASSPKGGSGSPLHF. The CDR3 DNA follows: TGCGCCAGCAGCCCCAAGGGCGGGTCAGGTTCACCCCTCCACTTT. J is TRBJ1-6 and V is TRBV4-3, with no clear D. The V gene's germline CDR1 is LGHNA and CDR2 YSLEER. This CDR3 comprises 15 residues. The V and J ends lost 4 bases and 9 bases respectively, with 16 bases between them.

This clone has only one observation. This same CDR3 is encoded by further DNA sequences in the sample. The chain recombines TRBV18 with TRBJ1-3; D uncertain. The germline CDR1 and CDR2 sequences are KGHSH and LQKENI. This CDR3 is built from 14 residues. Trimming pared 3 bases from V and 2 bases from J, leaving 8 bases between. The CDR3 DNA reads as TGTGCCAGCTCACCGAGGGAGGCTGGAAACACCATATATTTT. Translated: CASSPREAGNTIYF.

This clone was counted once. The J gene is TRBJ2-7, the V gene TRBV7-6; a possible D gene is TRBD1 (7 bases). The CDR3 covers 13 residues. V gave up 1 base and J gave up 6 bases, with 10 bases separating them. Germline values: CDR1 SGHVS, CDR2 FNYEAQ. In DNA, the CDR3 is TGTGCCAGCAGCTTAGATCAGGGGGGCGAGCAGTACTTC. Its translation is CASSLDQGGEQYF.

The V and J genes are TRBV18 and TRBJ2-7; 8 positions agree with TRBD1. The J segment lost 3 bases and the V segment lost 4 bases, leaving 2 bases of the junction unmatched. This CDR3 region has 13 residues. Looked up from germline, CDR1 is KGHSH and CDR2 is LQKENI. The CDR3 reads CASSLGTGYEQYF. CDR3 DNA sequence: TGTGCCAGCTCACTCGGGACAGGCTACGAGCAGTACTTC.